This paragraph covers one T cell receptor beta chain sequence. Germline V gene data show CDR1 as SGDLS and CDR2 as YYNGEE. This CDR3 has 15 residues. V lost 3 bases to trimming and J lost 6 bases; unmatched junction nucleotides: 6. Sequencing used immunoSEQ multiplex PCR; TCRdb keeps in-frame clones, though not all of them. The sample contains roughly 68,000 clones, around 80% of which appear only once. This sample was included in a study of OX40 agonist ivuxolimab in advanced cancers. The rearrangement joins TRBV9 to TRBJ2-1; 10 bases are shared with TRBD2. The receptor was isolated from an adult with an advanced solid tumor such as melanoma, head and neck, liver or kidney cancer. Sequencing was performed on CD4+ or CD8+ T cells sorted from blood, taken in a trial of the OX40 agonist ivuxolimab. CDR3 bases: TGTGCCAGCAGCGCCACCGGGACTAGCGTCAATGAGCAGTTCTTC. Encoded protein: CASSATGTSVNEQFF. Combining the CDR3 with reference TRBV9 and TRBJ2-1 gives the whole variable domain DSGVTQTPKHLITATGQRVTLRCSPRSGDLSVYWYQQSLDQGLQFLIQYYNGEERAKGNILERFSAQQFPDLHSELNLSSLELGDSALYFCASSATGTSVNEQFFGPGTRLTVL.